Below, one TCR beta chain is given with its context. Its target is not known. Clones were read by immunoSEQ multiplex PCR, and TCRdb kept only the in-frame ones, dropping some. Of approximately 81,000 clones listed, approximately 90% are singletons. The data stem from a study of T cells in localized non-small cell lung cancer. Study findings and constraints: Since sequencing was restricted to only one region of the tumor, intratumor heterogeneity remains a possibility. Clonality of T cells reached its maximum in uninvolved adjacent lung, surpassing tumor. Appearing in adjacent lung were a median 57 of the top 100 tumor clones.

Germline values: CDR1 LNHDA, CDR2 SQIVND (reference sequence). The CDR3 has 15 amino acids. After removal of 7 bases from V and 4 bases from J, the junction contained 11 bases not matched to a gene. The V gene is TRBV19, the J gene TRBJ1-1, with 8 bases identical to TRBD1. The source is a woman aged 40-70 years with stage I squamous cell lung carcinoma. Sequenced material: peripheral blood, taken before any cancer treatment. CDR3 sequence: CASTWRDRWTTEAFF. In DNA form, the CDR3 reads TGTGCCAGTACCTGGCGGGACAGGTGGACCACTGAAGCTTTCTTT.